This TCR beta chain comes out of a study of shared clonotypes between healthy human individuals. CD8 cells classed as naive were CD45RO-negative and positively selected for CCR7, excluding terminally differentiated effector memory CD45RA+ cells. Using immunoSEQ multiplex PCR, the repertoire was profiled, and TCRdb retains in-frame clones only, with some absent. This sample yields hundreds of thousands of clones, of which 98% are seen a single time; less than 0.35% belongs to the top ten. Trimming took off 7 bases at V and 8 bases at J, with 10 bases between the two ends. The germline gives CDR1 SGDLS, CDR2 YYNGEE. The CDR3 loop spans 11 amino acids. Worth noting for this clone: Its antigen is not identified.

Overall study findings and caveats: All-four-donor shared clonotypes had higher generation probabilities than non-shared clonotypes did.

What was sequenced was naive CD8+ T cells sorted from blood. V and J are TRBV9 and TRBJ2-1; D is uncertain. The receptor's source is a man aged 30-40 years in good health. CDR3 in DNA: TGTGCCAGCGGACGCCTCGATGAGCAGTTCTTC. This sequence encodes CASGRLDEQFF.